These 32 T cell receptor beta chains originate from one sample sequenced in a study of T cell responses to AZD1222 COVID-19 vaccine. Profiling relied on immunoSEQ multiplex PCR, and the TCRdb table lists in-frame clones only, not all of them. The sample includes tens of thousands of clones, roughly nine tenths of them seen just once. The material sequenced was peripheral blood, taken 28 days after the second AZD1222 dose. These receptors originate from an adult who received the AZD1222 COVID-19 vaccine.

This rearrangement joins TRBV18 to TRBJ1-5; D is unresolved. This CDR3 region has 13 residues. The germline V and J ends were trimmed by 2 bases and 3 bases, with 5 bases remaining between them. Germline V gene lookup returns CDR1 KGHSH and CDR2 LQKENI. CDR3 sequence reads: CASSPNDNQPQHF. Written as DNA, the CDR3 is TGTGCCAGCTCACCAAATGACAATCAGCCCCAGCATTTT. The whole variable domain, remainder taken from reference TRBV18 and TRBJ1-5, is NAGVMQNPRHLVRRRGQEARLRCSPMKGHSHVYWYRQLPEEGLKFMVYLQKENIIDESGMPKERFSAEFPKEGPSILRIQQVVRGDSAAYFCASSPNDNQPQHFGDGTRLSIL.

This chain connects TRBV4-3 to TRBJ2-7, with 9 bases that match TRBD1. J was trimmed by 7 bases and V by 2 bases; bases with no gene match: 15. The germline CDR1 and CDR2 sequences are LGHNA and YSLEER. This CDR3 is built from 17 residues. CDR3 sequence (DNA): TGCGCCAGCAGCCAAAATCAACCGGGACAGGGCGCGGAAGAGCAGTACTTC. It specifies CASSQNQPGQGAEEQYF.

V and J are TRBV25-1 and TRBJ2-7, with D uncertain. Germline CDR1 MGHDK, CDR2 SYGVNS. This CDR3 is 14 amino acids long. V was clipped by 1 base and J by 2 bases, with 9 bases between them. Here the CDR3 DNA reads TGTGCCAGCAGTGAATCGCGGTGGACCTACGAGCAGTACTTC. This codes for CASSESRWTYEQYF.

The genes are TRBV27 and TRBJ2-1; 7 bases align to TRBD2. Germline-derived CDR1 and CDR2 are MNHEY and SMNVEV (reference sequence). Losses at the gene ends were 5 bases for V and 6 bases for J; bases not matched to a gene: 7. CDR3 size: 14 residues. CDR3 sequence: CASSSTSDSNEQFF. The CDR3 DNA follows: TGTGCCAGCAGTAGTACTAGCGACTCCAATGAGCAGTTCTTC.

V is TRBV27 and J is TRBJ2-7; TRBD2 aligns across 7 bases. Germline V lookup: CDR1 MNHEY, CDR2 SMNVEV (reference sequence). The CDR3 extends over 15 amino acids. V dropped 8 bases and J dropped 5; count of bases not matched to a gene: 15. The CDR3 nucleotides read TGTGCCAGCCTCCAACCCGGGGCAGGGACTAACGAGCAGTACTTC. Protein: CASLQPGAGTNEQYF.

The chain couples TRBV18 to TRBJ2-7; the D gene could be TRBD1 or TRBD2 (5 bases each). This CDR3 comprises 12 residues. V was pared by 3 bases and J by 6 bases, with 9 bases between. Per the germline V gene, CDR1 is KGHSH and CDR2 is LQKENI. The CDR3 sequence: CASSPSGGEQYF. The CDR3 nucleotides read TGTGCCAGCTCACCCTCTGGGGGCGAGCAGTACTTC.

The chain uses TRBV7-8 and TRBJ1-1; possibly TRBD1 for D (5 bases). Between the trimmed V and J ends, which lost 3 bases and 2 bases, there was a span of 10 bases. The CDR3 is made up of 14 amino acids. Germline-derived CDR1 and CDR2 are SGHVS and FQNEAQ. The CDR3 reads CASSFGQGNTEAFF. CDR3 in DNA: TGTGCCAGCAGCTTTGGGCAGGGCAACACTGAAGCTTTCTTT.

The chain is built from TRBV19 and TRBJ1-3; D unresolved. Trimming shortened V by 6 bases and J by 8 bases, and 17 bases separated the two germline ends. In germline, CDR1 is LNHDA, CDR2 SQIVND (reference sequence). This CDR3 is 14 amino acids long. The CDR3 DNA reads TGTGCCAGTAGGAATGGGCAAGTTCCGTACACCATATATTTT. Residues: CASRNGQVPYTIYF.

The chain couples TRBV28 to TRBJ2-7, with D tentatively TRBD1 (7 bases). The germline gives CDR1 MDHEN, CDR2 SYDVKM. The CDR3 totals 15 residues. V was clipped by 4 bases and J by 3 bases, with 16 bases between them. The CDR3 DNA sequence: TGTGCCAGCAGTTCCCCAGGGGGGCCCATCTACGAGCAGTACTTC. This codes for CASSSPGGPIYEQYF. The full variable domain, rest sourced from reference TRBV28 and TRBJ2-7, is DVKVTQSSRYLVKRTGEKVFLECVQDMDHENMFWYRQDPGLGLRLIYFSYDVKMKEKGDIPEGYSVSREKKERFSLILESASTNQTSMYLCASSSPGGPIYEQYFGPGTRLTVT.

The chain links TRBV12-2 to TRBJ1-3; the DNA was not used to check the table's D call, TRBD1. TRBV12-2 is annotated as a pseudogene. The CDR3 is 15 amino acids. CDR3 residues: CARLPTGVSGNTIYF. CDR3 nucleotides: TGTGCAAGACTCCCAACAGGAGTCTCTGGAAACACCATATATTTT.

The V and J genes are TRBV19 and TRBJ1-5, with D perhaps matching TRBD1 (5 bases). CDR3 length: 13 residues. Germline V gene sequence: CDR1 LNHDA, CDR2 SQIVND (reference sequence). Trimming cost V 8 bases and J 7 bases, with 15 bases left between them. The CDR3 region is CASSQALEQPQHF. CDR3 nucleotides: TGTGCCAGTTCACAGGCGCTGGAACAGCCCCAGCATTTT. Supplemented by reference TRBV19 and TRBJ1-5, the full variable domain reads DGGITQSPKYLFRKEGQNVTLSCEQNLNHDAMYWYRQDPGQGLRLIYYSQIVNDFQKGDIAEGYSVSREKKESFPLTVTSAQKNPTAFYLCASSQALEQPQHFGDGTRLSIL.

V gene TRBV23-1 combines with J gene TRBJ1-1; 8 nucleotides agree with TRBD1. TRBV23-1 is sorted into the ORF group, with uncertain function. This CDR3 spans 15 amino acids. With 11 bases clipped from V and 0 bases from J, the junction kept 11 bases outside the gene matches. For the CDR3, the DNA is TGCGCCGGCCGACAGGGGCCGGTCCTGAACACTGAAGCTTTCTTT. This codes for CAGRQGPVLNTEAFF.

This chain joins TRBV19 and TRBJ2-1, with D perhaps matching TRBD2 (5 bases). Trimming removed 8 bases from V and 4 bases from J, with 6 bases in between. The CDR3 runs 11 residues. Germline assignment: CDR1 LNHDA and CDR2 SQIVND (reference sequence). CDR3 sequence (DNA): TGTGCCAGTCGGGGATACAATGAGCAGTTCTTC. As protein: CASRGYNEQFF.

The rearrangement joins TRBV7-3 to TRBJ2-1; D not resolved. Trimming left V 1 base short and J 0 bases short, with 13 bases between. CDR1 SGHTA and CDR2 FQGTGA come from the germline V gene. This CDR3 contains 17 residues. CDR3 in DNA: TGTGCCAGCAGCTTAAATTTGGGCGAGAGCTCCTACAATGAGCAGTTCTTC. Encoded protein: CASSLNLGESSYNEQFF.

The V gene is TRBV2, the J gene TRBJ2-7; 8 bases map to TRBD2. The CDR3 totals 13 residues. The germline gives CDR1 SNHLY, CDR2 FYNNEI. Unmatched junction bases numbered 3, after V lost 5 bases and J lost 3 bases. The CDR3 DNA reads as TGTGCCAGCAGTAGCGGGAGATTCTACGAGCAGTACTTC. This codes for CASSSGRFYEQYF.

The chain combines TRBV24-1 with TRBJ2-1; no clear D gene. This CDR3 comprises 12 residues. Trimming stripped 4 bases from V and 3 bases from J, with 3 bases between. CDR1 and CDR2 from the germline V gene are KGHDR and SFDVKD. The CDR3 coding sequence is TGTGCCACCAGTGAGAGCTACAATGAGCAGTTCTTC. Amino acids: CATSESYNEQFF.

The chain recombines TRBV20-1 with TRBJ2-1; 9 bases are a match to TRBD2. The ends lost 3 bases at V and 1 base at J; junction bases unmatched: 4. The CDR3 is 15 amino acids. Germline-derived CDR1 and CDR2 are DFQATT and SNEGSKA (reference sequence). The CDR3 DNA sequence: TGCAGTGCTAGTAAGAGCGGGAGGTCCTACAATGAGCAGTTCTTC. Amino acid sequence: CSASKSGRSYNEQFF.

V usage is TRBV9 and J usage is TRBJ1-1; D not resolved. From germline, CDR1 is SGDLS and CDR2 YYNGEE. Trimming took 0 bases from V and 1 from J, leaving 4 bases between them. The CDR3 loop spans 13 amino acids. In DNA, the CDR3 is TGTGCCAGCAGCGTAGGGTCGAACACTGAAGCTTTCTTT. Translation gives CASSVGSNTEAFF.

This clone showed up just once. The CDR3 sequence is CASSQVPDTMNTEAFF. The CDR3 coding sequence is TGCGCCAGCAGCCAAGTACCGGACACTATGAACACTGAAGCTTTCTTT. J is TRBJ1-1 and V is TRBV4-3; tentative D call: TRBD1 (5 bases). This CDR3 has 16 residues. From germline, CDR1 is LGHNA and CDR2 YSLEER. The germline V and J ends were trimmed by 1 base and 0 bases, with 12 bases remaining between them.

V usage is TRBV7-9 and J usage is TRBJ2-3, with D tentatively TRBD2 (6 bases). Germline CDR1 reads SEHNR; CDR2 reads FQNEAQ (reference sequence). V was cut by 5 bases and J by 4 bases, with 13 bases left in between. The CDR3 length is 14 residues. The CDR3 DNA is TGTGCCAGCAGCCCGGACTATTTCTCAGATACGCAGTATTTT. Protein product: CASSPDYFSDTQYF. Full variable domain (remainder filled in from reference TRBV7-9 and TRBJ2-3): DTGVSQNPRHKITKRGQNVTFRCDPISEHNRLYWYRQTLGQGPEFLTYFQNEAQLEKSRLLSDRFSAERPKGSFSTLEIQRTEQGDSAMYLCASSPDYFSDTQYFGPGTRLTVL.

The chain recombines TRBV27 with TRBJ1-6; possibly TRBD1 for D (6 bases). The CDR3 covers 15 residues. Germline loops: CDR1 MNHEY, CDR2 SMNVEV (reference sequence). Trimming removed 0 bases from V and 11 bases from J, with 14 bases in between. CDR3 sequence reads: CASSLSFGDTPPLHF. The CDR3, as DNA: TGTGCCAGCAGTTTATCTTTCGGGGACACCCCACCCCTCCACTTT.

V usage is TRBV5-1 and J usage is TRBJ1-5; TRBD1 matches at 7 bases. The germline V gene has CDR1 SGHRS and CDR2 YFSETQ. This CDR3 comprises 15 residues. The V and J ends lost 2 bases and 4 bases, in that order; junction bases with no gene match: 6. CDR3 residues: CASSLEGAGNQPQHF. The CDR3 bases are TGCGCCAGCAGCTTAGAGGGGGCGGGAAATCAGCCCCAGCATTTT.

This chain links TRBV27 with TRBJ2-7; D unclear. Germline V gene data show CDR1 as MNHEY and CDR2 as SMNVEV (reference sequence). The CDR3 loop spans 15 amino acids. Between the trimmed V and J ends, which lost 2 bases and 0 bases, there was a span of 11 bases. The CDR3 here is CASSLQLEHSYEQYF. In DNA form, the CDR3 reads TGTGCCAGCAGTTTACAACTCGAACACTCCTACGAGCAGTACTTC.

V gene TRBV27 combines with J gene TRBJ2-1, with TRBD2 as a possible D gene (6 bases). This CDR3 region has 16 residues. The V and J ends lost 0 bases and 3 bases respectively, with 12 bases between them. Germline assignment: CDR1 MNHEY and CDR2 SMNVEV (reference sequence). DNA of the CDR3: TGTGCCAGCAGTTTATCTTTACTAGCTGGCTACAATGAGCAGTTCTTC. Translated, it gives CASSLSLLAGYNEQFF.

The V gene is TRBV15, the J gene TRBJ2-6, with 7 bases fitting TRBD1. Trimming at V came to 0 bases and at J to 2 bases, leaving 7 bases not matched to a gene. CDR1 LNHNV and CDR2 YYDKDF come from the germline V gene (reference sequence). The CDR3 is 18 amino acids. The CDR3 sequence: CATSRDLWTGAGANVLTF. The CDR3 bases are TGTGCCACCAGCAGAGATCTTTGGACAGGTGCTGGGGCCAACGTCCTGACTTTC.

This clone was recorded only once. The chain employs TRBV19 and TRBJ1-6; unclear D gene. In germline, CDR1 is LNHDA, CDR2 SQIVND (reference sequence). The CDR3 runs to 17 residues. Trimming cost V 4 bases and J 8 bases, with 21 bases left between them. CDR3 nucleotides: TGTGCCAGTAGTACAGGACGGCCCGATCTAGGTTATTCACCCCTCCACTTT. It specifies CASSTGRPDLGYSPLHF.

A remark on this clone: The sample carries other DNA sequences with the same CDR3. The chain combines TRBV27 with TRBJ1-2; D perhaps matches TRBD1 (5 bases). Trimming pared 0 bases from V and 4 bases from J, leaving 9 bases between. This CDR3 spans 14 amino acids. CDR1 is MNHEY, CDR2 SMNVEV, per germline (reference sequence). CDR3 sequence: CASSLSGQGYGYTF. The CDR3 DNA reads as TGTGCCAGCAGTTTATCTGGGCAGGGCTATGGCTACACCTTC.

DNA of the CDR3: TGTGCCAGCAGATCTCCTACCGGGACGCCTGGAAACACCATATATTTT. It encodes CASRSPTGTPGNTIYF. V gene TRBV28 combines with J gene TRBJ1-3, with a possible D match to TRBD1 (5 bases). The length of the CDR3 is 16 residues. With 6 bases removed from V and 2 bases from J, the gap between germline ends came to 17 bases. Germline V CDR1 and CDR2: MDHEN, SYDVKM.

The gene calls are TRBV6-5 and TRBJ1-1; D may be TRBD1 (5 bases). Germline V gives CDR1 MNHEY, CDR2 SVGAGI. The CDR3 loop spans 15 amino acids. V was shortened by 4 bases and J by 1 base, with 13 bases between the two germline ends. The CDR3 region has the DNA TGTGCCAGCAGTTCAAAGGGGCCCTGGAACACTGAAGCTTTCTTT. This sequence encodes CASSSKGPWNTEAFF.

This clone was counted between two and nine times. The chain is built from TRBV6-5 and TRBJ2-7; a possible D gene is TRBD2 (7 bases). The ends were cut back, 2 bases at V and 9 bases at J, with 17 bases in the middle. CDR1 and CDR2 from the germline V gene are MNHEY and SVGAGI. The CDR3 extends over 14 amino acids. The CDR3 DNA is TGTGCCAGCAGTTACGTCGGAGGGGGGGCGATGCAGTACTTC. It codes for CASSYVGGGAMQYF.

Remarks on this clone: Different DNA sequences within this sample yield the same CDR3. The genes are TRBV9 and TRBJ2-1; D is ambiguous. Trimming removed 2 bases at V and 8 bases at J, with 5 bases between. Germline lookup yields CDR1 SGDLS and CDR2 YYNGEE. The CDR3 runs 11 residues. In DNA, the CDR3 is TGTGCCAGCAGCGTCGGTCATGAGCAGTTCTTC. Translated, it gives CASSVGHEQFF.

The genes are TRBV7-6 and TRBJ2-1; 8 bases map to TRBD1. The trim removed 5 bases at V and 3 bases at J, leaving 9 bases unmatched. Germline V gene lookup returns CDR1 SGHVS and CDR2 FNYEAQ. This CDR3 is built from 16 residues. CDR3 sequence (DNA): TGTGCCAGCAGCCAGCGTCAGGGGGCGAGCTACAATGAGCAGTTCTTC. Translating it yields CASSQRQGASYNEQFF.